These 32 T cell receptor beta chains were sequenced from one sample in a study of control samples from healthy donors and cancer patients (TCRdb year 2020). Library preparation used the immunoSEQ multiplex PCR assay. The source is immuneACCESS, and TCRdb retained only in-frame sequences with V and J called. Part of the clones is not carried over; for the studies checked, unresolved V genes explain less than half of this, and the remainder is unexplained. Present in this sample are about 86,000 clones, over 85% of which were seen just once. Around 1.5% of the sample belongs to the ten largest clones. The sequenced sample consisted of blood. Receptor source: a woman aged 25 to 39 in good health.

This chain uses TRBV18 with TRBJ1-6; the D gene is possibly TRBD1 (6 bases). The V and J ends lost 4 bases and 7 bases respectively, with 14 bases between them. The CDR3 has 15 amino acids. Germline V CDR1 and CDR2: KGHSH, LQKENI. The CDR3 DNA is TGTGCCAGCTCACGGGACACCGCTCGGAATTCACCCCTCCACTTT. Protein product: CASSRDTARNSPLHF.

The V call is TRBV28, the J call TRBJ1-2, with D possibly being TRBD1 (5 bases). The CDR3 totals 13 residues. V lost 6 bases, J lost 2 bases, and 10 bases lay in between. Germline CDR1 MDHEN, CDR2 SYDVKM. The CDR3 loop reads CASRPQENYGYTF. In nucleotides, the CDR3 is TGTGCCAGCAGACCACAGGAGAACTATGGCTACACCTTC.

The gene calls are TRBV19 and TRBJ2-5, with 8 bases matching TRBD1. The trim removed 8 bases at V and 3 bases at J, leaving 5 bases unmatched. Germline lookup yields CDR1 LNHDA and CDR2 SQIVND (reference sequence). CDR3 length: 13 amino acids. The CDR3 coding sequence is TGTGCCAGTTCCAGGGGGCTGGAAGAGACCCAGTACTTC. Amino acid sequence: CASSRGLEETQYF.

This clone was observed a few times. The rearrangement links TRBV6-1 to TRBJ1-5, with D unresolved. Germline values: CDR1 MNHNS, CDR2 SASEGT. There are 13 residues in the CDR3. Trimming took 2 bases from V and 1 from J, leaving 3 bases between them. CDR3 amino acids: CASSEQSNQPQHF. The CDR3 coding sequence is TGTGCCAGCAGTGAACAGAGCAATCAGCCCCAGCATTTT.

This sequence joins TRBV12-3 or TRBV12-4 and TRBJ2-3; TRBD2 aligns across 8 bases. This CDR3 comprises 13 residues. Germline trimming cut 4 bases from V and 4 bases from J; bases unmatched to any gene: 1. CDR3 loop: CASSSGRADTQYF. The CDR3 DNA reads TGTGCCAGCAGTTCCGGGAGGGCAGATACGCAGTATTTT.

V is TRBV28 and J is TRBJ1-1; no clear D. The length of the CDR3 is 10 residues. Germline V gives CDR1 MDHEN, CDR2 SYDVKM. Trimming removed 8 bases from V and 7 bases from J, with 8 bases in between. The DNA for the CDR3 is TGTGCCAGCGTTTCAGTTGAAGCTTTCTTT. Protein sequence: CASVSVEAFF.

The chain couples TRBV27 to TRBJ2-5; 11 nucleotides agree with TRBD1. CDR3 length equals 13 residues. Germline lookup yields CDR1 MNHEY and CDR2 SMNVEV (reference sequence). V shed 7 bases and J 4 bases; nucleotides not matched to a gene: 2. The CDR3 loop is CASIGTGGETQYF. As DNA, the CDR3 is TGTGCCAGCATCGGGACAGGGGGAGAGACCCAGTACTTC.

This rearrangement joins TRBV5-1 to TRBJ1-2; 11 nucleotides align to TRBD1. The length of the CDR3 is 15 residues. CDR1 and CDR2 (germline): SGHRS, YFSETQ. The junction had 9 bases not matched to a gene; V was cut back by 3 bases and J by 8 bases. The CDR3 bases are TGCGCCAGCAGCTATGGACAGGGGGCGGGAGGAGGCTACACCTTC. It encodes CASSYGQGAGGGYTF. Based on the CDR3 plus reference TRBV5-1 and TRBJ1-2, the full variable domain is KAGVTQTPRYLIKTRGQQVTLSCSPISGHRSVSWYQQTPGQGLQFLFEYFSETQRNKGNFPGRFSGRQFSNSRSEMNVSTLELGDSALYLCASSYGQGAGGGYTFGSGTRLTVV.

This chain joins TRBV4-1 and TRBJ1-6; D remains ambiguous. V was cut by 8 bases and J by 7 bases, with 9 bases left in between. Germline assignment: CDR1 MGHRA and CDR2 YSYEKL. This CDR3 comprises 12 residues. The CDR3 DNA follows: TGCGCCAGCGGAACATACAATTCACCCCTCCACTTT. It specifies CASGTYNSPLHF.

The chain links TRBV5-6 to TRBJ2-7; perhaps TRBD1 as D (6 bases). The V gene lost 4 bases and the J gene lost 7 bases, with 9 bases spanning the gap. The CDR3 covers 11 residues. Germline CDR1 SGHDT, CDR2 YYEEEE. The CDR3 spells CASSDTGEQYF. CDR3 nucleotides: TGTGCCAGCAGCGACACAGGGGAGCAGTACTTC.

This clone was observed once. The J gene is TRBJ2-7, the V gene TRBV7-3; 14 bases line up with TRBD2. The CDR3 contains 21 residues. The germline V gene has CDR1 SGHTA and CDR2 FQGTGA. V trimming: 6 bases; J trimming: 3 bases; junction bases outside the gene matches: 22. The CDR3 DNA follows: TGTGCCAGCAGGTCGGGAACCGGGACTAGCGGGAGCTCGAACCACATCTACGAGCAGTACTTC. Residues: CASRSGTGTSGSSNHIYEQYF.

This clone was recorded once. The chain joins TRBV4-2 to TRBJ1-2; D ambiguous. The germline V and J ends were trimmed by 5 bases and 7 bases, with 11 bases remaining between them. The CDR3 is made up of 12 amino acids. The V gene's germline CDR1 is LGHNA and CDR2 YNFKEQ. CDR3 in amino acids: CASSEEVRGYTF. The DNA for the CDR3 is TGTGCCAGCAGCGAGGAAGTACGTGGCTACACCTTC.

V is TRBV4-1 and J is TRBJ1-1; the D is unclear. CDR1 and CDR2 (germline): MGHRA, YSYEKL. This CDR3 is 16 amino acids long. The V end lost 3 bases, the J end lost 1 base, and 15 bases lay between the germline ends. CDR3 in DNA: TGCGCCAGCAGCCAGACGCCTCCCCTGACGAACACTGAAGCTTTCTTT. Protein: CASSQTPPLTNTEAFF.

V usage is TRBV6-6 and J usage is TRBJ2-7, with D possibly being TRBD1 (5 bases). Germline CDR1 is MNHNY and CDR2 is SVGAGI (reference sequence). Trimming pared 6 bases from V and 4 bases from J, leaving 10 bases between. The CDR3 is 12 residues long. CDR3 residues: CASRPTGYEQYF. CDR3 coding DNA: TGTGCCAGCAGACCAACAGGATACGAGCAGTACTTC.

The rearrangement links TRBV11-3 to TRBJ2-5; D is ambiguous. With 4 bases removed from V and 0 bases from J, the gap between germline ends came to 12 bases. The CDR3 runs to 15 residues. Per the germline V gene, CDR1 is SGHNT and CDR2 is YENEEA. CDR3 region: CASSSVFSNQETQYF. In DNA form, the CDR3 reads TGTGCCAGCAGCTCCGTTTTCAGCAACCAAGAGACCCAGTACTTC. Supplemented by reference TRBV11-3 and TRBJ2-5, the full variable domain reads EAGVVQSPRYKIIEKKQPVAFWCNPISGHNTLYWYLQNLGQGPELLIRYENEEAVDDSQLPKDRFSAERLKGVDSTLKIQPAELGDSAVYLCASSSVFSNQETQYFGPGTRLLVL.

The CDR3 sequence is CASSLTGKWPQHF. Here the CDR3 DNA reads TGTGCCAGCAGCTTAACGGGGAAATGGCCCCAGCATTTT. The rearrangement uses TRBV7-8 and TRBJ1-5; no clear D gene. The germline V and J ends were trimmed by 2 bases and 9 bases, with 11 bases remaining between them. CDR1 and CDR2 from the germline V gene are SGHVS and FQNEAQ. This CDR3 is built from 13 residues.

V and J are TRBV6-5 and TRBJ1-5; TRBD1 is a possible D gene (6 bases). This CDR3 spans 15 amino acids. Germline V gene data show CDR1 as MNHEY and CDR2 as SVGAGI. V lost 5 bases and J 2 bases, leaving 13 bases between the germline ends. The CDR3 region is CASSHRVNGNQPQHF. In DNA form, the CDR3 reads TGTGCCAGCAGTCACAGGGTTAATGGCAATCAGCCCCAGCATTTT.

CDR3 residues: CASSEAAGGPDTQYF. The CDR3 DNA is TGTGCCAGCAGTGAAGCAGCGGGGGGGCCAGATACGCAGTATTTT. This chain uses TRBV6-1 with TRBJ2-3; 10 nucleotides line up with TRBD2. This CDR3 is 15 amino acids long. Germline V gene data show CDR1 as MNHNS and CDR2 as SASEGT. The V gene end was trimmed by 0 bases and the J gene end by 4 bases; junction bases not matched to a gene: 1.

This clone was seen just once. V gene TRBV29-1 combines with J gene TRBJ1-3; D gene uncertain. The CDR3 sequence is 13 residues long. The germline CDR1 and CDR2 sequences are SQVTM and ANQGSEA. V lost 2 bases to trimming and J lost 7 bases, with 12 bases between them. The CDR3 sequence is CSVEYSGLNTIYF. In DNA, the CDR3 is TGCAGCGTTGAATATTCAGGTCTGAACACCATATATTTT.

This CDR3 is CASSYGLAGLGYEQYF. In DNA form, the CDR3 reads TGTGCCAGCAGCTACGGACTAGCGGGCTTGGGCTACGAGCAGTACTTC. The chain combines TRBV5-8 with TRBJ2-7; 11 bases match TRBD2. The V gene end was trimmed by 3 bases and the J gene end by 3 bases; junction bases not matched to a gene: 8. This CDR3 contains 16 residues. Germline-derived CDR1 and CDR2 are SGHTS and YDEGEE. Filled out from reference TRBV5-8 and TRBJ2-7, the complete variable domain reads EAGVTQSPTHLIKTRGQQATLRCSPISGHTSVYWYQQALGLGLQFLLWYDEGEERNRGNFPPRFSGRQFPNYSSELNVNALELEDSALYLCASSYGLAGLGYEQYFGPGTRLTVT.

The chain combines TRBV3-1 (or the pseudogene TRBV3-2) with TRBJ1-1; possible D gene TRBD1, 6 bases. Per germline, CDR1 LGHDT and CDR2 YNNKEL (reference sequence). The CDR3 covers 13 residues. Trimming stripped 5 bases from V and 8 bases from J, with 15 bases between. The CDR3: CASSSDRTLEAFF. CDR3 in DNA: TGTGCCAGCAGCTCCGACAGGACCCTAGAAGCTTTCTTT.

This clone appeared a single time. This chain's CDR3 is CASRLDNQPQHF. The CDR3 DNA sequence: TGTGCCAGCAGGCTGGACAATCAGCCCCAGCATTTT. The V and J genes are TRBV28 and TRBJ1-5; D call uncertain. Between the trimmed V and J ends, which lost 6 bases and 3 bases, there was a span of 6 bases. Germline assignment: CDR1 MDHEN and CDR2 SYDVKM. The CDR3 covers 12 residues.

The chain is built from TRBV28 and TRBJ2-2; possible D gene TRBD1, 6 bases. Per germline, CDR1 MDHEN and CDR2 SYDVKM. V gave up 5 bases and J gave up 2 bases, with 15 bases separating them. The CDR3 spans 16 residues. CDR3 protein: CASSLGTPTNTGELFF. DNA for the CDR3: TGTGCCAGCAGTCTAGGGACACCTACCAACACCGGGGAGCTGTTTTTT.

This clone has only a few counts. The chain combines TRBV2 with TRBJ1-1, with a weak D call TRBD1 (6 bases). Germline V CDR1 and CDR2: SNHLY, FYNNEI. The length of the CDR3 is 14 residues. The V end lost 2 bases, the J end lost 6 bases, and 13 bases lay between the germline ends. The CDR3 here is CASSERTVSAEAFF. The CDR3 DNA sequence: TGTGCCAGCAGTGAAAGGACAGTCTCGGCTGAAGCTTTCTTT.

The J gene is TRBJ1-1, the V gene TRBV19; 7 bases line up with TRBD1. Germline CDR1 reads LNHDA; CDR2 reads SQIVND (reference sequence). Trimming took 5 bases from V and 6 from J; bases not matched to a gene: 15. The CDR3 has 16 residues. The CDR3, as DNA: TGTGCCAGTAGTGTGACACCACAGGGGTCGCGCCCTGAAGCTTTCTTT. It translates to CASSVTPQGSRPEAFF.

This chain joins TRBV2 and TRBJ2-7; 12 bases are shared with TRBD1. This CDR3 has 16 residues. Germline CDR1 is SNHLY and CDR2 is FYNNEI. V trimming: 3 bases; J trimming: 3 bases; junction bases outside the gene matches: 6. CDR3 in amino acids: CASSEPGTGGGYEQYF. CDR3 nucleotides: TGTGCCAGCAGTGAGCCCGGGACAGGGGGCGGCTACGAGCAGTACTTC.

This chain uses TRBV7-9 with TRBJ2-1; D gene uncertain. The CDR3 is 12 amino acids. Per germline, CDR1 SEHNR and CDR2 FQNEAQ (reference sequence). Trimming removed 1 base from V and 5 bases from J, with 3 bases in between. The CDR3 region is CASSLENNEQFF. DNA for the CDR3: TGTGCCAGCAGCTTAGAAAACAATGAGCAGTTCTTC.

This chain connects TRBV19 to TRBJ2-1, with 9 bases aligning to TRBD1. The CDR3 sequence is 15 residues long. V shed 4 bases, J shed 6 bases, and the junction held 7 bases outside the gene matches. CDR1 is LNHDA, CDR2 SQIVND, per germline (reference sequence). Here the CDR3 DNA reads TGTGCCAGTAGTAGGGGACAGGGAGGGATCAATGAGCAGTTCTTC. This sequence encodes CASSRGQGGINEQFF. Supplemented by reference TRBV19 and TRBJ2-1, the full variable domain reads DGGITQSPKYLFRKEGQNVTLSCEQNLNHDAMYWYRQDPGQGLRLIYYSQIVNDFQKGDIAEGYSVSREKKESFPLTVTSAQKNPTAFYLCASSRGQGGINEQFFGPGTRLTVL.

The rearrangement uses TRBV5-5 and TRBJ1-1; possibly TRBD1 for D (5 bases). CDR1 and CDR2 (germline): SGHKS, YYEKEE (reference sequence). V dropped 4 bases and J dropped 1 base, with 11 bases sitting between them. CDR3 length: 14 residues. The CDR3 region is CASSTRTPNTEAFF. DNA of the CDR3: TGTGCCAGCAGCACGAGGACACCGAACACTGAAGCTTTCTTT.

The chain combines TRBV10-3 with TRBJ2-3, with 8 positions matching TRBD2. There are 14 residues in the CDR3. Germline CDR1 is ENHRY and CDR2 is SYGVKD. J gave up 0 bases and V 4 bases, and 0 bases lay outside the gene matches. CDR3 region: CAISAGGSTDTQYF. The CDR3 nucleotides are TGTGCCATCAGTGCGGGGGGGAGCACAGATACGCAGTATTTT.

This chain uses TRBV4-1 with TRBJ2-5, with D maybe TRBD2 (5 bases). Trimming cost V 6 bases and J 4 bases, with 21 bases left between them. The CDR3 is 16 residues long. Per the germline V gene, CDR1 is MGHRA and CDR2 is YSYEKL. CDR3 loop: CASSHQGMRVPETQYF. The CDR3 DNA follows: TGCGCCAGCAGTCACCAAGGCATGCGGGTCCCAGAGACCCAGTACTTC.

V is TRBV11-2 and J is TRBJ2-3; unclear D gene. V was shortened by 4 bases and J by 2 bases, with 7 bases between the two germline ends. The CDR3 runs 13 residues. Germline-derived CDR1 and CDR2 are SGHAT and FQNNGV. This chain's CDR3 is CASSSDTTDTQYF. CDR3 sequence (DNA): TGTGCCAGCAGCTCCGACACCACAGATACGCAGTATTTT.